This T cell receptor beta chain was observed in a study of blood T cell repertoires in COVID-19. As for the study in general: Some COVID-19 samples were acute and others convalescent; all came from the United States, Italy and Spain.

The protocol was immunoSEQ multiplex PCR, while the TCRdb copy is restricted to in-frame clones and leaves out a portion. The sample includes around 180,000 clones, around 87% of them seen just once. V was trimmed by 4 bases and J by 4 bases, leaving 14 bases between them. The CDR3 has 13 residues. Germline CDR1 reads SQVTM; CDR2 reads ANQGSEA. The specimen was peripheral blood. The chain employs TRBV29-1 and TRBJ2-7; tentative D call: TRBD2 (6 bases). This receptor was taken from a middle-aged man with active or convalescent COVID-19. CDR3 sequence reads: CSVVGGVKYEQYF. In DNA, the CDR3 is TGCAGCGTTGTGGGGGGAGTGAAGTACGAGCAGTACTTC.